This T cell receptor (beta chain) appears in the sequencing data of a study of cytomegalovirus exposure and HLA in healthy donors. Remarks on this clone: Its antigen is not identified.

PCR primers comprised 60 Vbeta and 13 Jbeta primers. The protocol was immunoSEQ multiplex PCR, while the TCRdb copy is restricted to in-frame clones and leaves out a portion. Of 200,000 to 250,000 clones in the sample, roughly 80% were seen once. Trimming removed 1 base from V and 6 bases from J, with 7 bases in between. The germline CDR1 and CDR2 sequences are SEHNR and FQNEAQ (reference sequence). The CDR3 covers 13 residues. Regarding the study as a whole: Productive status was seen about 90% or about 30% of the time for most TCR beta V segments in an earlier analysis. As a later analysis showed, a missense DCLRE1C variant was linked to trimming of TCR beta V- and J-genes. Sequence variants that were highly shared formed a cluster that was likely a sequencing artifact. The authors later found most CMV-associated TCR beta chains appeared HLA-restricted.

The rearrangement links TRBV7-9 to TRBJ2-1; the D is unclear. The clonotype was recovered from a man in his forties in good health and CMV-seronegative. The sample was PBMCs. CDR3 region: CASSLVLLNEQFF. The CDR3 coding sequence is TGTGCCAGCAGCTTAGTACTCCTCAATGAGCAGTTCTTC. Variable domain in full (rest from reference TRBV7-9 and TRBJ2-1): DTGVSQNPRHKITKRGQNVTFRCDPISEHNRLYWYRQTLGQGPEFLTYFQNEAQLEKSRLLSDRFSAERPKGSFSTLEIQRTEQGDSAMYLCASSLVLLNEQFFGPGTRLTVL.